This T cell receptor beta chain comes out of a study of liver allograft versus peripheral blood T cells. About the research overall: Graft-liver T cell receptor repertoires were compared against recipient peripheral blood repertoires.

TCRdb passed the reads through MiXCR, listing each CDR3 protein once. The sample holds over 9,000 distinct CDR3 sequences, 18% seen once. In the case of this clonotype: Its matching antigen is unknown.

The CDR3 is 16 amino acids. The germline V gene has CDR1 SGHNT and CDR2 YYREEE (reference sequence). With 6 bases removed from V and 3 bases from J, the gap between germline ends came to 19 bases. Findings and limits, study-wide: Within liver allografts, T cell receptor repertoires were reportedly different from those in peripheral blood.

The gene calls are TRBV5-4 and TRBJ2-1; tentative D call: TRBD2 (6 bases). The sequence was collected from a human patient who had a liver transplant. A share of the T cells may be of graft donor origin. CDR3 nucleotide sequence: TGTGCCAGCACCCTGGGGGGAGGCAGTGGCTACAATGAGCAGTTCTTC. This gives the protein CASTLGGGSGYNEQFF.